The 14 T cell receptor beta chains below were found in one sample sequenced in a study of blood T cells in healthy people across ages. The second PCR ran about 6 to 11 cycles with a sample-barcoded 5' primer and J-beta primers. Each CDR3 protein is one row after TCRdb ran MiXCR on the 5' RACE reads. The sample includes about 770,000 distinct CDR3 sequences, approximately 48% of them seen just once. Sample: blood. The receptors originated from a man aged 60 to 69 in good health.

This clonotype was observed a few times. The genes are TRBV21-1 and TRBJ1-2; the listed D gene, TRBD1, was not tested against the DNA. TRBV21-1 constitutes a pseudogene. This CDR3 contains 20 residues. The CDR3 here is CASSKEWTGLSVSPSYGYTF. The CDR3 region has the DNA TGTGCCAGCAGCAAAGAGTGGACAGGGCTCTCGGTATCCCCTTCCTATGGCTACACCTTC.

With regard to this clonotype: A junction end diverges from the germline sequence, so it may reflect a read error. V and J are TRBV25-1 and TRBJ2-5, with 7 bases matching TRBD2. CDR1 is MGHDK, CDR2 SYGVNS, per germline. The CDR3 runs 16 residues. CDR3: CAGSESTGGGEETQYF. CDR3 DNA sequence: TGTGCCGGCAGTGAATCAACGGGGGGAGGGGAAGAGACCCAGTACTTC.

This clonotype was observed a few times. The chain uses TRBV20-1 and TRBJ2-3, with 15 bases fitting TRBD2. Trimming took 0 bases from V and 6 from J; bases not matched to a gene: 7. This CDR3 is 17 amino acids long. The germline gives CDR1 DFQATT, CDR2 SNEGSKA (reference sequence). The CDR3 is CSARDRGLAGGRDTQYF. The CDR3 DNA reads TGCAGTGCTAGAGACCGAGGACTAGCGGGGGGGCGGGATACGCAGTATTTT.

The chain combines TRBV10-1 with TRBJ2-5; D is undetermined. V was shortened by 3 bases and J by 5 bases, with 10 bases between the two germline ends. CDR3 length: 13 amino acids. CDR1 is WNHNN, CDR2 SYGVQD, per germline (reference sequence). CDR3 bases: TGCGCCAGCAGTGAAGGAATAAAGGAGACCCAGTACTTC. It specifies CASSEGIKETQYF.

This sequence joins TRBV6-2 or TRBV6-3 and TRBJ1-1, with a possible D match to TRBD1 (5 bases). The CDR3 has 13 amino acids. Germline V gene lookup returns CDR1 MNHEY and CDR2 SVGEGT. The CDR3 protein is CVSTGQPNTEAFF. CDR3 nucleotides: TGTGTCAGTACGGGGCAGCCGAACACTGAAGCTTTCTTT.

The V and J genes are TRBV11-1 and TRBJ2-1; perhaps TRBD2 as D (5 bases). Trimming shortened V by 6 bases and J by 8 bases, and 11 bases separated the two germline ends. Germline lookup yields CDR1 SGHAT and CDR2 FQDESV (reference sequence). The CDR3 length is 12 residues. This CDR3 reads CASSGRDDEQFF. The CDR3 DNA is TGTGCCAGCAGTGGGAGAGACGATGAGCAGTTCTTC.

This clonotype was seen once. This CDR3 is CSVDGQPGEKLFF. Here the CDR3 DNA reads TGCAGCGTTGACGGGCAGCCGGGCGAAAAACTGTTTTTT. V gene TRBV29-1 combines with J gene TRBJ1-4; D remains ambiguous. Germline-derived CDR1 and CDR2 are SQVTM and ANQGSEA. The CDR3 length is 13 residues. V was cut by 3 bases and J by 8 bases, with 13 bases left in between.

The chain is built from TRBV20-1 and TRBJ2-3; D is perhaps TRBD1 or TRBD2 (5 bases each). The CDR3 extends over 15 amino acids. Deletions cut 6 bases from V and 0 bases from J, with 16 bases between. The germline gives CDR1 DFQATT, CDR2 SNEGSKA (reference sequence). CDR3 protein: CSARGHYPSTDTQYF. The CDR3, as DNA: TGCAGTGCGAGGGGCCATTATCCTAGCACAGATACGCAGTATTTT.

This sequence joins TRBV7-9 and TRBJ2-4, with no clear D. This CDR3 comprises 13 residues. Germline-derived CDR1 and CDR2 are SEHNR and FQNEAQ (reference sequence). V was clipped by 4 bases and J by 9 bases, with 13 bases between them. The CDR3 protein is CASSSIYSVIQYF. CDR3 bases: TGTGCCAGCAGCTCAATTTACAGCGTCATTCAGTACTTC.

This clonotype has more than one count but fewer than ten. The chain couples TRBV2 to TRBJ2-3, with D perhaps being TRBD1 or TRBD2 (6 bases each). V shed 1 base and J shed 3 bases, with 11 bases lying between them. The CDR3 loop spans 15 amino acids. Germline CDR1 and CDR2: SNHLY and FYNNEI. The CDR3 here is CASSEVGGRTDTQYF. The DNA of the CDR3 is TGTGCCAGCAGTGAAGTTGGGGGGCGGACAGATACGCAGTATTTT. The full variable domain, its missing parts supplied by reference TRBV2 and TRBJ2-3, is EPEVTQTPSHQVTQMGQEVILRCVPISNHLYFYWYRQILGQKVEFLVSFYNNEISEKSEIFDDQFSVERPDGSNFTLKIRSTKLEDSAMYFCASSEVGGRTDTQYFGPGTRLTVL.

The chain employs TRBV7-2 and TRBJ1-4, with D tentatively TRBD1 (6 bases). The CDR3 totals 15 residues. CDR1 is SGHTA, CDR2 FQGNSA, per germline. Trimming shortened V by 3 bases and J by 3 bases, and 11 bases separated the two germline ends. The CDR3 region is CASSLGAAPNEKLFF. CDR3 sequence (DNA): TGTGCCAGCAGCTTGGGGGCGGCCCCTAATGAAAAACTGTTTTTT.

The genes are TRBV3-1 and TRBJ2-4, with 8 bases identical to TRBD1. Germline V gene lookup returns CDR1 LGHDT and CDR2 YNNKEL (reference sequence). The V and J ends lost 9 bases and 0 bases, in that order; junction bases with no gene match: 4. The CDR3 runs to 14 residues. The CDR3 here is CASSGQGAKNIQYF. The CDR3 DNA reads TGTGCCAGTTCCGGACAGGGAGCCAAAAACATTCAGTACTTC.

J is TRBJ2-3 and V is TRBV6-4; D may be TRBD1 or TRBD2 (6 bases each). The ends were cut back, 3 bases at V and 4 bases at J, with 17 bases in the middle. Germline V gives CDR1 MRHNA, CDR2 SNTAGT. The CDR3 spans 16 residues. The DNA of the CDR3 is TGTGCCAGCAGTGAGGTGGGGGGCGCTTCTTCAGATACGCAGTATTTT. Translated: CASSEVGGASSDTQYF.

This clonotype was detected only a few times. The V gene is TRBV6-2 or TRBV6-3, the J gene TRBJ2-1; 8 positions agree with TRBD2. Germline values: CDR1 MNHEY, CDR2 SVGEGT. The CDR3 sequence is 17 residues long. Trimming removed 6 bases from V and 8 bases from J; junction bases left unmatched: 18. CDR3 amino acids: CASSIIPLRGGGDEQFF. CDR3 DNA sequence: TGTGCCAGCAGCATAATCCCCCTCCGGGGGGGAGGTGATGAGCAGTTCTTC.